This T cell receptor beta chain derives from a study of prognosis after radiotherapy for stage I lung cancer. About the research overall: Medical inoperability was considered to apply to all enrolled non-small cell lung cancer patients. The roughly 13 male and about six female patients were aged about 50 to 90, median 74.5 years.

V trimming: 8 bases; J trimming: 12 bases; junction bases outside the gene matches: 9. The CDR3 extends over 12 amino acids. This clonotype was counted many times. What it binds is not known. Each of the patients had no lymph node involvement on CT and PET/CT and no prior chemotherapy, radiotherapy or other malignancies. General study points: The question of whether the expanded TCR clones were tumor-specific was not determined.

Two-round multiplex PCR on genomic DNA was the method by which TCR beta CDR3 was amplified. Gene-specific TRBV and TRBJ primers were used in PCR round one. TCRdb called the multiplex PCR reads again in MiXCR, with one record for every CDR3 protein. The sample contains 20,000 to 25,000 distinct CDR3 sequences, 40% to 45% of which appear only once. The starting material was PBMCs, obtained before or after stereotactic body radiation therapy (not recorded which). The chain couples TRBV12-3 or TRBV12-4 to TRBJ2-4; TRBD1 aligns across 8 bases. This clonotype was obtained from a donor older than 45 with non-small cell lung cancer. The CDR3 DNA sequence: TGTGCCAGCGGTACGCGGACAGGGACTCAGTACTTC. It yields the protein CASGTRTGTQYF.